This T cell receptor (beta chain) stems from a study of T cells in Graves' hyperthyroidism and ophthalmopathy. Diagnoses were made from clinical symptoms, serum measures (thyroxine and TRAb), thyroid ultrasound and orbital computed tomography. Amplification targeted TCR beta CDR3 regions from RNA transcripts. When the TCR CDR3 underwent first-round RT-PCR, the HTBI primer set was used. TCRdb independently ran MiXCR on the multiplex PCR reads; one entry per CDR3 protein. There are approximately 300,000 distinct CDR3 sequences in the sample; roughly 19% occur only once, and just under 40% lies in the top ten. This clonotype was counted between two and nine times. The source is a man aged 50-59 years with Graves' ophthalmopathy. Sequences were obtained from blood.

The CDR3 sequence: CATSDKRLASVTDTQYF. The CDR3 nucleotides are TGTGCCACCAGTGATAAAAGACTAGCGAGCGTCACAGATACGCAGTATTTT. The V call is TRBV24-1, the J call TRBJ2-3, with 8 bases lining up with TRBD2. From germline, CDR1 is KGHDR and CDR2 SFDVKD. V lost 3 bases and J lost 2; bases outside the gene matches: 9. The CDR3 runs 17 residues.